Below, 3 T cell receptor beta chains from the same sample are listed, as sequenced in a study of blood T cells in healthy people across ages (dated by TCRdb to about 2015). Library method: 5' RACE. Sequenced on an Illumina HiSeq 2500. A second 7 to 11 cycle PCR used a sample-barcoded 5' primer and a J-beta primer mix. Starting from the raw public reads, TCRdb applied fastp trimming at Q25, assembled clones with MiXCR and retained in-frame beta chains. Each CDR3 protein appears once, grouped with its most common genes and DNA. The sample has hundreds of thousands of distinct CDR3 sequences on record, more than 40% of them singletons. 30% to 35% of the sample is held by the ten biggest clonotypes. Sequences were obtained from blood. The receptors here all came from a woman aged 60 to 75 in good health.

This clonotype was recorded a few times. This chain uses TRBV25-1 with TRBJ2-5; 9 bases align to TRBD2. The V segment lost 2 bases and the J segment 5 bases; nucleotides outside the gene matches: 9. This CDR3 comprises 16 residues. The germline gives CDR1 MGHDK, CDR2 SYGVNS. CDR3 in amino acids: CASSEGAGGRHETQYF. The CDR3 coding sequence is TGTGCCAGCAGTGAAGGCGCGGGGGGGCGCCATGAGACCCAGTACTTC.

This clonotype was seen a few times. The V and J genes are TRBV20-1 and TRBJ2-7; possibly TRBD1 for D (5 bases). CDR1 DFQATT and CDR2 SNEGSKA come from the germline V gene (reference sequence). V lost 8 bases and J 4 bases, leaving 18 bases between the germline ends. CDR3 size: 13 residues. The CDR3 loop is CSPRRKTVYEQYF. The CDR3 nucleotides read TGCAGTCCCCGCAGAAAGACAGTTTACGAGCAGTACTTC.

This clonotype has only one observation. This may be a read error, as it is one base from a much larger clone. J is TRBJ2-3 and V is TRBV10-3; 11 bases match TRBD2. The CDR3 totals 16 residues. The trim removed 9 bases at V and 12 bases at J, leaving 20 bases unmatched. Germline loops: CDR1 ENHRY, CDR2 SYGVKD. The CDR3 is CAMTSGTERGAVPQYF. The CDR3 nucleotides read TGTGCCATGACTAGCGGGACCGAGAGGGGGGCTGTCCCCCAGTATTTT.